The 14 T cell receptor beta chains below come from one sample, sequenced in a study of human T cells and chemical hapten exposure. TCRdb recomputed calls from the RACE reads with MiXCR, one row per CDR3 protein. The sample has approximately 320,000 distinct CDR3 sequences, approximately 5% seen once; the top ten hold about 8.7%. Time point denoted: pre-sensitization, week 0. Treatment meaning: therapeutic diphenylcyclopropenone sensitization with weekly scalp DPC. This specimen consisted of whole blood, obtained in connection with sensitization to the hapten diphenylcyclopropenone (DPC). The source is a woman under 30 with alopecia areata. Some clones in this sample may be carry-over from other donors' samples.

This clonotype was seen a few times. The CDR3 coding sequence is TGTGCCAGCAGTTCCTCCCTTTATGGCTACACCTTC. It translates to CASSSSLYGYTF. The J gene is TRBJ1-2, the V gene TRBV28; D is unclear. V was trimmed by 4 bases and J by 5 bases, leaving 8 bases between them. Germline lookup yields CDR1 MDHEN and CDR2 SYDVKM. The CDR3 spans 12 residues.

The V and J genes are TRBV6-6 and TRBJ1-1; D is uncertain. V lost 0 bases to trimming and J lost 1 base, with 9 bases between them. Germline assignment: CDR1 MNHNY and CDR2 SVGAGI (reference sequence). The CDR3 length is 15 residues. CDR3 bases: TGTGCCAGCAGTTACTCCGTCAGGTCGAACACTGAAGCTTTCTTT. It is translated as CASSYSVRSNTEAFF.

This clonotype was counted ten times or more. V is TRBV6-1 and J is TRBJ1-5; no firm D call. Germline loops: CDR1 MNHNS, CDR2 SASEGT. Trimming shortened V by 2 bases and J by 6 bases, and 14 bases separated the two germline ends. The CDR3 covers 15 residues. CDR3 nucleotide sequence: TGTGCCAGCAGTGAATCGACCCCTCTTGTTCAGCCCCAGCATTTT. The encoded protein is CASSESTPLVQPQHF.

This clonotype showed up many times. CDR3 DNA sequence: TGTGCCAGCAGTTTAACCACAGGGTCTGGGGCCAACGTCCTGACTTTC. Translated, it gives CASSLTTGSGANVLTF. The chain employs TRBV28 and TRBJ2-6; D is perhaps TRBD1 (6 bases). Trimming removed 2 bases at V and 1 base at J, with 9 bases between. Germline CDR1 MDHEN, CDR2 SYDVKM. The CDR3 extends over 16 amino acids.

This clonotype was counted many times. The V gene is TRBV3-1, the J gene TRBJ2-7; D not resolved. V was shortened by 3 bases and J by 6 bases, with 9 bases between the two germline ends. The germline gives CDR1 LGHDT, CDR2 YNNKEL (reference sequence). The CDR3 extends over 12 amino acids. The CDR3 DNA sequence: TGTGCCAGCAGCCAGGCTGATCGCGAGCAGTACTTC. It encodes CASSQADREQYF.

This clonotype was detected a few times. CDR3 in DNA: TGTGCCAGCAGGCCGCGGGACAGGGGTAATTCACCCCTCCACTTT. This codes for CASRPRDRGNSPLHF. V and J are TRBV3-1 and TRBJ1-6; TRBD1 matches 10 bases. This CDR3 spans 15 amino acids. Germline-derived CDR1 and CDR2 are LGHDT and YNNKEL (reference sequence). The junction had 5 bases not matched to a gene; V was cut back by 6 bases and J by 6 bases.

In its sample, this clonotype was seen many times. The chain combines TRBV27 with TRBJ1-5; 9 bases line up with TRBD1. The germline gives CDR1 MNHEY, CDR2 SMNVEV (reference sequence). The CDR3 is made up of 15 amino acids. V lost 3 bases to trimming and J lost 5 bases; unmatched junction nucleotides: 5. The CDR3 region has the DNA TGTGCCAGCAGTTTCGGGACAGGGTTCGATCAGCCCCAGCATTTT. Translated: CASSFGTGFDQPQHF.

This clonotype has a handful of counts. The rearrangement links TRBV6-2 or TRBV6-3 to TRBJ2-4, with D uncertain. Germline V gene lookup returns CDR1 MNHEY and CDR2 SVGEGT. With 2 bases removed from V and 5 bases from J, the gap between germline ends came to 4 bases. This CDR3 spans 12 amino acids. Written as DNA, the CDR3 is TGTGCCAGCAGTTACCCACAAAACATTCAGTACTTC. It encodes CASSYPQNIQYF.

This clonotype showed up just a few times. V and J are TRBV7-9 and TRBJ2-3; 13 positions match TRBD2. Losses at the gene ends were 3 bases for V and 0 bases for J; bases not matched to a gene: 9. Germline lookup yields CDR1 SEHNR and CDR2 FQNEAQ (reference sequence). CDR3 length: 19 residues. CDR3 DNA sequence: TGTGCCAGCAGCTTCGTGTACGGGACTAGCGGGGATAGCACAGATACGCAGTATTTT. This sequence encodes CASSFVYGTSGDSTDTQYF. Filled out from reference TRBV7-9 and TRBJ2-3, the complete variable domain reads DTGVSQNPRHKITKRGQNVTFRCDPISEHNRLYWYRQTLGQGPEFLTYFQNEAQLEKSRLLSDRFSAERPKGSFSTLEIQRTEQGDSAMYLCASSFVYGTSGDSTDTQYFGPGTRLTVL.

In its sample, this clonotype was seen many times. The rearrangement links TRBV3-1 to TRBJ2-2; 7 nucleotides match TRBD2. The length of the CDR3 is 15 residues. Unmatched junction bases numbered 1, after V lost 0 bases and J lost 3 bases. Germline values: CDR1 LGHDT, CDR2 YNNKEL (reference sequence). The DNA for the CDR3 is TGTGCCAGCAGCCAAGAGCGGGGGTACACCGGGGAGCTGTTTTTT. Encoded protein: CASSQERGYTGELFF.

This chain links TRBV28 with TRBJ1-4, with D unclear. Germline CDR1 is MDHEN and CDR2 is SYDVKM. Trimming removed 8 bases at V and 7 bases at J, with 17 bases between. This CDR3 comprises 14 residues. The CDR3 loop reads CASGFRESSEKLFF. The CDR3 coding sequence is TGTGCCAGCGGGTTCCGGGAGTCGAGTGAAAAACTGTTTTTT.

This clonotype has ten or more counts. The gene calls are TRBV11-3 and TRBJ2-2; TRBD1 is a possible D gene (6 bases). The CDR3 covers 15 residues. CDR1 is SGHNT and CDR2 is YENEEA in the germline V gene. The V end was cut by 3 bases, the J end by 7 bases, with 15 bases between. The chain's CDR3 is CASSFGPGQGGELFF. For the CDR3, the DNA is TGTGCCAGCAGCTTTGGTCCGGGACAAGGCGGGGAGCTGTTTTTT.

This chain connects TRBV6-2 or TRBV6-3 to TRBJ2-2, with D perhaps assigned TRBD1 or TRBD2 (5 bases each). CDR1 and CDR2 (germline): MNHEY, SVGEGT. CDR3 length equals 15 residues. Trimming removed 11 bases from V and 0 bases from J, with 16 bases in between. The CDR3 here is CAGRRDRSNTGELFF. As DNA, the CDR3 is TGTGCCGGGAGAAGGGACCGCTCGAACACCGGGGAGCTGTTTTTT.

This clonotype has a count of ten or more. The V call is TRBV3-1, the J call TRBJ1-2; no definite D call. V shed 1 base and J shed 3 bases, with 15 bases lying between them. Germline CDR1 is LGHDT and CDR2 is YNNKEL (reference sequence). The CDR3 spans 16 residues. In DNA, the CDR3 is TGTGCCAGCAGCCAAGTGTTTCTTCGCGCTTACTATGGCTACACCTTC. This gives the protein CASSQVFLRAYYGYTF.